One and the same sample provided the 5 T cell receptor beta chains below, sequenced in a study of blood T cell repertoires in COVID-19. Measured with immunoSEQ multiplex PCR; TCRdb has only the in-frame clones, and not every one. Here the sample spans fewer than 40,000 clones, about 85% being singletons. Sequencing was done on a sample of peripheral blood. The origin of the receptors is a woman aged 80 or older with active or convalescent COVID-19.

The chain has TRBV3-1 (or the pseudogene TRBV3-2) and TRBJ1-2; D gene unclear. Trimming cost V 0 bases and J 5 bases, with 4 bases left between them. The CDR3 is 12 amino acids. From germline, CDR1 is LGHDT and CDR2 YNNKEL (reference sequence). The CDR3 loop is CASSQDQYGYTF. The CDR3 DNA is TGTGCCAGCAGCCAAGATCAGTATGGCTACACCTTC.

The rearrangement joins TRBV24-1 to TRBJ2-3; possibly TRBD1 for D (5 bases). Germline values: CDR1 KGHDR, CDR2 SFDVKD. The CDR3 is 14 residues long. V was clipped by 3 bases and J by 2 bases, with 8 bases between them. The CDR3 protein is CATSDDSYTDTQYF. In DNA, the CDR3 is TGTGCCACCAGTGATGACAGTTACACAGATACGCAGTATTTT.

CDR3 amino acids: CASSLVVTGVTEAFF. As DNA, the CDR3 is TGTGCCAGCAGCTTGGTTGTGACAGGAGTTACTGAAGCTTTCTTT. The chain employs TRBV5-5 and TRBJ1-1, with D possibly matching TRBD1 (6 bases). Trimming stripped 0 bases from V and 5 bases from J, with 14 bases between. The CDR3 extends over 15 amino acids. In germline, CDR1 is SGHKS, CDR2 YYEKEE (reference sequence).

The chain employs TRBV27 and TRBJ1-6, with D perhaps TRBD1 (6 bases). Trimming cost V 5 bases and J 6 bases, with 11 bases left between them. This CDR3 has 14 amino acids. Per the germline V gene, CDR1 is MNHEY and CDR2 is SMNVEV (reference sequence). As DNA, the CDR3 is TGTGCCAGCAGTCTCGGGACACTTAATTCACCCCTCCACTTT. The encoded protein is CASSLGTLNSPLHF.

This clone was counted once. This rearrangement joins TRBV5-4 to TRBJ2-3, with 13 nucleotides matching TRBD2. The CDR3 is 16 residues long. V lost 3 bases, J lost 4 bases, and 5 bases stayed unmatched. The germline V gene has CDR1 SGHNT and CDR2 YYREEE (reference sequence). The CDR3 reads CASSSKTSGGADTQYF. In DNA form, the CDR3 reads TGTGCCAGCAGCTCCAAAACTAGCGGGGGGGCAGATACGCAGTATTTT.